The subject of this entry is one T cell receptor (beta chain). This sample is drawn from a study of blood T cell repertoires in COVID-19. Overall study: Material from acute and convalescent COVID-19 was sourced from the United States, Italy and Spain.

Sequencing used immunoSEQ multiplex PCR; TCRdb keeps in-frame clones, though not all of them. The data contain about 100,000 clones, around nine tenths of them singletons. V shed 4 bases and J 8 bases; nucleotides not matched to a gene: 7. CDR1 and CDR2 from the germline V gene are SGHNT and YENEEA. The CDR3 totals 14 residues. The sequence came from a man older than 75 with acute or convalescent COVID-19. Input material: peripheral blood. The rearrangement links TRBV11-3 to TRBJ2-1; 8 nucleotides align to TRBD1. The CDR3 DNA reads TGTGCCAGCAGCTCCCGGACAGGGCCCGATGAGCAGTTCTTC. Amino acid sequence: CASSSRTGPDEQFF.